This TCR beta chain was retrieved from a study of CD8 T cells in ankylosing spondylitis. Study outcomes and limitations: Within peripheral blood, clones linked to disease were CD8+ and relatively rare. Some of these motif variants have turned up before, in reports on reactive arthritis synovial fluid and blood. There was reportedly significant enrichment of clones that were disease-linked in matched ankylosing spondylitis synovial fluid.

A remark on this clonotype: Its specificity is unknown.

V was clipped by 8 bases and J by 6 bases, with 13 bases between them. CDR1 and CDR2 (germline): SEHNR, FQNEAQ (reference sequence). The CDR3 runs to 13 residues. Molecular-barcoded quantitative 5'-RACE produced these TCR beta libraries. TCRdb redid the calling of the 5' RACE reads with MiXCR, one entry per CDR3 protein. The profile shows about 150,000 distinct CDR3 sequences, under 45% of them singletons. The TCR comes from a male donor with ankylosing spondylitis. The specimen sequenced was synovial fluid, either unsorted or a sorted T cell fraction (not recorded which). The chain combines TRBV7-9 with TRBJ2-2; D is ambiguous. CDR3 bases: TGTGCCAGCGCCCGCCCAATCGCCGGGGAGCTGTTTTTT. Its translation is CASARPIAGELFF.